The text below deals with one T cell receptor beta chain. The protocol was immunoSEQ multiplex PCR, while the TCRdb copy is restricted to in-frame clones and leaves out a portion. The table includes 150,000 to 200,000 clones, approximately 86% detected once. This entry belongs to a study of blood T cell repertoires in COVID-19. V was clipped by 3 bases and J by 1 base, with 10 bases between them. This CDR3 region has 14 residues. Germline V gene data show CDR1 as SGHVS and CDR2 as FQNEAQ. The genes are TRBV7-8 and TRBJ2-7; possible D gene TRBD2, 6 bases. Specimen: PBMCs or T cells enriched from blood (not recorded which). The sequence was collected from a woman aged 30 to 39 who had recovered from COVID-19. The CDR3 DNA follows: TGTGCCAGCAGCTTGGGACTCCGTTCCTACGAGCAGTACTTC. Its protein product is CASSLGLRSYEQYF.